These 25 T cell receptor beta chains came from one sample sequenced in a study of blood T cell repertoires in COVID-19. This table comes from immunoSEQ multiplex PCR, and its TCRdb copy is limited to in-frame clones, with some not included. The repertoire holds about 170,000 clones, with roughly nine tenths as singletons. The sequencing input was peripheral blood. These TCRs come from an older woman with COVID-19, enrolled during active disease.

This chain joins TRBV6-6 and TRBJ2-5; D might be TRBD1 (6 bases). The CDR3 extends over 12 amino acids. Germline V gene sequence: CDR1 MNHNY, CDR2 SVGAGI (reference sequence). Trimming left V 6 bases short and J 1 base short, with 6 bases between. The CDR3 coding sequence is TGTGCCAGCAGGGACAGCCAAGAGACCCAGTACTTC. It translates to CASRDSQETQYF.

The V and J genes are TRBV12-5 and TRBJ1-2, with 8 bases that match TRBD1. The CDR3 runs 15 residues. Looked up from germline, CDR1 is LGHNT and CDR2 is FRNRAP. The V gene end was trimmed by 2 bases and the J gene end by 4 bases; junction bases not matched to a gene: 6. The CDR3, as DNA: TGTGCTAGTGGTTTGATGGCGACAGGGGTCTATGGCTACACCTTC. Its translation: CASGLMATGVYGYTF. Full variable domain (missing parts from reference TRBV12-5 and TRBJ1-2): DARVTQTPRHKVTEMGQEVTMRCQPILGHNTVFWYRQTMMQGLELLAYFRNRAPLDDSGMPKDRFSAEMPDATLATLKIQPSEPRDSAVYFCASGLMATGVYGYTFGSGTRLTVV.

This chain uses TRBV9 with TRBJ2-2; TRBD2 agrees at 7 bases. In germline, CDR1 is SGDLS, CDR2 YYNGEE. The V and J ends lost 0 bases and 2 bases, in that order; junction bases with no gene match: 7. There are 17 residues in the CDR3. The chain's CDR3 is CASSVVSSGVNTGELFF. CDR3 nucleotides: TGTGCCAGCAGCGTAGTATCGAGCGGGGTTAACACCGGGGAGCTGTTTTTT.

This chain links TRBV30 with TRBJ1-3, with D possibly TRBD1 on 6 matching bases. With 3 bases removed from V and 2 bases from J, the gap between germline ends came to 14 bases. The germline gives CDR1 GTSNPN, CDR2 SVGIG (reference sequence). CDR3 length: 15 amino acids. The CDR3 loop reads CAWSWLRDTGNTIYF. Here the CDR3 DNA reads TGTGCCTGGAGCTGGCTGAGGGACACTGGAAACACCATATATTTT.

This clone showed up just a few times. The V and J genes are TRBV4-1 and TRBJ2-7, with 8 bases lining up with TRBD2. The CDR3 length is 15 residues. With V trimmed by 1 base and J by 2 bases, 4 bases remained unmatched. Germline lookup yields CDR1 MGHRA and CDR2 YSYEKL. CDR3 DNA sequence: TGCGCCAGCAGCCAAGGACTAGCGCGAACCTACGAGCAGTACTTC. The encoded protein is CASSQGLARTYEQYF.

The rearrangement links TRBV21-1 to TRBJ2-7; the table's D call, TRBD1, has no DNA check behind it. TRBV21-1 is reported as a pseudogene. The CDR3 has 19 amino acids. The CDR3 DNA reads TGTGCCAGCAGCAAAACTTCGGACAGGCGGCTTTATGTGACCTACGAGCAGTACTTC. It yields the protein CASSKTSDRRLYVTYEQYF.

The gene calls are TRBV12-3 or TRBV12-4 and TRBJ2-7, with D perhaps TRBD2 (6 bases). Between the trimmed V and J ends, which lost 3 bases and 6 bases, there was a span of 6 bases. The CDR3 extends over 11 amino acids. CDR3 region: CASSFGGEQYF. CDR3 sequence (DNA): TGTGCCAGCAGTTTCGGGGGCGAGCAGTACTTC.

The chain uses TRBV7-6 and TRBJ1-5, with D perhaps matching TRBD1 (6 bases). Germline V lookup: CDR1 SGHVS, CDR2 FNYEAQ. There are 13 residues in the CDR3. Trimming cost V 5 bases and J 5 bases, with 10 bases left between them. The CDR3 is CASSRTAYQPQHF. DNA of the CDR3: TGTGCCAGCAGCCGGACAGCCTATCAGCCCCAGCATTTT.

Here the CDR3 DNA reads TGTGCCACCAGCAGGGGACTAGCGGGAGGGCCGGAAGGCGAGCAGTACTTC. Residues: CATSRGLAGGPEGEQYF. The genes are TRBV15 and TRBJ2-7; 16 bases map to TRBD2. Germline CDR1 and CDR2: LNHNV and YYDKDF (reference sequence). Trimming removed 3 bases from V and 6 bases from J; junction bases left unmatched: 8. The CDR3 contains 17 residues.

This chain connects TRBV28 to TRBJ1-1; 7 bases fit TRBD1. Looked up from germline, CDR1 is MDHEN and CDR2 is SYDVKM. J gave up 6 bases and V 2 bases, and 6 bases lay outside the gene matches. This CDR3 has 14 residues. The CDR3 region has the DNA TGTGCCAGCAGTTTAGAACACACAGGGGCTGAAGCTTTCTTT. It codes for CASSLEHTGAEAFF.

CDR3 bases: TGCGCCAGCAGCCGGACATTGGGCACAGATACGCAGTATTTT. Protein product: CASSRTLGTDTQYF. The J gene is TRBJ2-3, the V gene TRBV4-1, with TRBD1 as a possible D gene (5 bases). Looked up from germline, CDR1 is MGHRA and CDR2 is YSYEKL. The ends were cut back, 4 bases at V and 1 base at J, with 9 bases in the middle. This CDR3 is built from 14 residues.

The chain uses TRBV11-2 and TRBJ1-2, with D maybe TRBD1 (6 bases). CDR1 and CDR2 (germline): SGHAT, FQNNGV. This CDR3 region has 15 residues. Trimming removed 4 bases at V and 4 bases at J, with 16 bases between. In DNA form, the CDR3 reads TGTGCCAGCAGCTCCGGCGGGGGGGCCTTCTATGGCTACACCTTC. Its translation is CASSSGGGAFYGYTF.

J is TRBJ2-7 and V is TRBV6-2 or TRBV6-3; D is perhaps TRBD2 (6 bases). This CDR3 is built from 14 residues. Between the trimmed V and J ends, which lost 6 bases and 5 bases, there was a span of 17 bases. Germline-derived CDR1 and CDR2 are MNHEY and SVGEGT. The CDR3 loop reads CASSAGGIRDEQYF. The CDR3 DNA sequence: TGTGCCAGCAGCGCAGGCGGGATAAGGGACGAGCAGTACTTC.

CDR3: CASSPVRGEQYF. CDR3 nucleotide sequence: TGTGCCAGCTCACCAGTCAGGGGCGAGCAGTACTTC. The V call is TRBV18, the J call TRBJ2-7; D is possibly TRBD1 (6 bases). CDR3 length equals 12 residues. Germline V gene sequence: CDR1 KGHSH, CDR2 LQKENI. Between the trimmed V and J ends, which lost 2 bases and 6 bases, there was a span of 8 bases. Based on the CDR3 plus reference TRBV18 and TRBJ2-7, the full variable domain is NAGVMQNPRHLVRRRGQEARLRCSPMKGHSHVYWYRQLPEEGLKFMVYLQKENIIDESGMPKERFSAEFPKEGPSILRIQQVVRGDSAAYFCASSPVRGEQYFGPGTRLTVT.

V gene TRBV28 combines with J gene TRBJ1-4; D is uncertain. Trimming removed 5 bases at V and 5 bases at J, with 21 bases between. The CDR3 extends over 17 amino acids. Germline-derived CDR1 and CDR2 are MDHEN and SYDVKM. CDR3 region: CASSPRGVRSGNEKLFF. The CDR3 DNA reads TGTGCCAGCAGTCCCCGGGGAGTCCGCAGCGGGAATGAAAAACTGTTTTTT.

This clone has just a few counts. The gene calls are TRBV6-5 and TRBJ2-1, with 8 bases aligning to TRBD1. There are 12 residues in the CDR3. Germline-derived CDR1 and CDR2 are MNHEY and SVGAGI. With 7 bases clipped from V and 10 bases from J, the junction kept 6 bases outside the gene matches. CDR3 in amino acids: CASTKGTGEQFF. The CDR3 DNA sequence: TGTGCCAGCACCAAAGGGACAGGAGAGCAGTTCTTC.

This sequence joins TRBV7-3 and TRBJ2-5; TRBD1 might be the D (7 bases). V was pared by 2 bases and J by 5 bases, with 18 bases between. Germline assignment: CDR1 SGHTA and CDR2 FQGTGA. The CDR3 covers 16 residues. CDR3 in amino acids: CASSLEPRRGRETQYF. CDR3 nucleotides: TGTGCCAGCAGCTTAGAACCCCGGAGGGGGCGGGAGACCCAGTACTTC.

The J gene is TRBJ2-1, the V gene TRBV6-4; D possibly corresponds to TRBD2 (5 bases). The CDR3 has 17 residues. Trimming removed 0 bases at V and 0 bases at J, with 12 bases between. The V gene's germline CDR1 is MRHNA and CDR2 SNTAGT. The DNA for the CDR3 is TGTGCCAGCAGTGACTCCCCGGGGTCCAGCTCCTACAATGAGCAGTTCTTC. Its protein product is CASSDSPGSSSYNEQFF.

In its sample, this clone was seen once. The chain joins TRBV6-5 to TRBJ2-2; no firm D call. From germline, CDR1 is MNHEY and CDR2 SVGAGI. The V end lost 7 bases, the J end lost 0 bases, and 9 bases lay between the germline ends. This CDR3 has 14 residues. As DNA, the CDR3 is TGTGCCAGCACCCTTAGTCCGAACACCGGGGAGCTGTTTTTT. It is translated as CASTLSPNTGELFF.

This clone was seen just once. The gene calls are TRBV12-5 and TRBJ2-6; TRBD2 aligns across 9 bases. The CDR3 consists of 16 residues. The J segment lost 4 bases and the V segment lost 6 bases, leaving 7 bases of the junction unmatched. Germline lookup yields CDR1 LGHNT and CDR2 FRNRAP. The CDR3 is CASGVLAGSGANVLTF. CDR3 coding DNA: TGTGCTAGTGGGGTTCTAGCGGGATCCGGGGCCAACGTCCTGACTTTC.

This rearrangement joins TRBV27 to TRBJ2-1; 11 bases are shared with TRBD2. The ends lost 5 bases at V and 7 bases at J; junction bases unmatched: 4. Germline CDR1 MNHEY, CDR2 SMNVEV (reference sequence). The CDR3 has 14 residues. The CDR3 is CASSRSSGRNEQFF. The CDR3 nucleotides are TGTGCCAGCAGTAGATCTAGCGGGAGGAATGAGCAGTTCTTC.

V gene TRBV9 combines with J gene TRBJ1-5, with D possibly matching TRBD1 (5 bases). CDR3 size: 14 residues. CDR1 is SGDLS and CDR2 is YYNGEE in the germline V gene. With 4 bases removed from V and 2 bases from J, the gap between germline ends came to 10 bases. CDR3 sequence: CASSLEGGNQPQHF. The CDR3 nucleotides are TGTGCCAGCAGCCTTGAAGGGGGCAATCAGCCCCAGCATTTT. The entire variable domain, with the rest obtained from reference TRBV9 and TRBJ1-5, is as follows: DSGVTQTPKHLITATGQRVTLRCSPRSGDLSVYWYQQSLDQGLQFLIQYYNGEERAKGNILERFSAQQFPDLHSELNLSSLELGDSALYFCASSLEGGNQPQHFGDGTRLSIL.

This clone was seen once. The J gene is TRBJ2-7, the V gene TRBV19; D is perhaps TRBD1 (7 bases). The CDR3 has 13 residues. V was pared by 5 bases and J by 7 bases, with 15 bases between. CDR1 LNHDA and CDR2 SQIVND come from the germline V gene (reference sequence). CDR3 protein: CASSGQGGGEQYF. CDR3 DNA sequence: TGTGCCAGTAGTGGGCAGGGGGGTGGAGAGCAGTACTTC.

V is TRBV11-2 and J is TRBJ2-5; 8 nucleotides agree with TRBD1. The junction had 5 bases not matched to a gene; V was cut back by 4 bases and J by 4 bases. Germline values: CDR1 SGHAT, CDR2 FQNNGV. The CDR3 is 14 amino acids. In DNA form, the CDR3 reads TGTGCCAGCAGCTCCCGAGGACAGGGAGAGACCCAGTACTTC. Encoded protein: CASSSRGQGETQYF. The variable domain in full, completed from reference TRBV11-2 and TRBJ2-5, reads EAGVAQSPRYKIIEKRQSVAFWCNPISGHATLYWYQQILGQGPKLLIQFQNNGVVDDSQLPKDRFSAERLKGVDSTLKIQPAKLEDSAVYLCASSSRGQGETQYFGPGTRLLVL.

J is TRBJ2-7 and V is TRBV28, with D possibly being TRBD1 (5 bases). This CDR3 comprises 13 residues. Germline V gene lookup returns CDR1 MDHEN and CDR2 SYDVKM. The V end was cut by 7 bases, the J end by 5 bases, with 15 bases between. CDR3: CASKRRQLNEQYF. The DNA of the CDR3 is TGTGCCAGCAAACGCAGACAGTTGAACGAGCAGTACTTC.